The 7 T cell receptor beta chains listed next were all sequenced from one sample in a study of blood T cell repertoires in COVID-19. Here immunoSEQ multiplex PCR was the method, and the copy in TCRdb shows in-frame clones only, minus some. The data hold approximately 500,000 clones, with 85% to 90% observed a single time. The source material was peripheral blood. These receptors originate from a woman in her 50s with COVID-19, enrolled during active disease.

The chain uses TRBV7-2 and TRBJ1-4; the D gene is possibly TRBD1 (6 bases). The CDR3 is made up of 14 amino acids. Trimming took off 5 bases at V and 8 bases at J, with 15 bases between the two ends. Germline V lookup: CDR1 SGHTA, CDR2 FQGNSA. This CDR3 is CASSDPGAGEKLFF. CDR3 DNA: TGTGCCAGCAGCGACCCAGGGGCAGGGGAAAAACTGTTTTTT. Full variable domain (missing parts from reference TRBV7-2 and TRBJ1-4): GAGVSQSPSNKVTEKGKDVELRCDPISGHTALYWYRQSLGQGLEFLIYFQGNSAPDKSGLPSDRFSAERTGGSVSTLTIQRTQQEDSAVYLCASSDPGAGEKLFFGSGTQLSVL.

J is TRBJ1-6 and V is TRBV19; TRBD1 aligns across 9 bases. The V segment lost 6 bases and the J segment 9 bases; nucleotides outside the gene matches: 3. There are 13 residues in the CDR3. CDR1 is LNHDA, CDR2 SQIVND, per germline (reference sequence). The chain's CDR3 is CASRDRGASPLHF. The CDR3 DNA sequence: TGTGCCAGTAGGGACAGGGGAGCTTCACCCCTCCACTTT.

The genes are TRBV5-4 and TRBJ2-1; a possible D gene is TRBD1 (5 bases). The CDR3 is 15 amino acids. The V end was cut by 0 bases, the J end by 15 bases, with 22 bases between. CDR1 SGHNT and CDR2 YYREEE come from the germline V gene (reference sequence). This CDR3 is CASSLDLDRQSGWFF. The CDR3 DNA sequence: TGTGCCAGCAGCTTGGATTTAGACCGACAGTCGGGTTGGTTCTTC. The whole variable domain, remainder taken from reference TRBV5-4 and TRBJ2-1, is ETGVTQSPTHLIKTRGQQVTLRCSSQSGHNTVSWYQQALGQGPQFIFQYYREEENGRGNFPPRFSGLQFPNYSSELNVNALELDDSALYLCASSLDLDRQSGWFFGPGTRLTVL.

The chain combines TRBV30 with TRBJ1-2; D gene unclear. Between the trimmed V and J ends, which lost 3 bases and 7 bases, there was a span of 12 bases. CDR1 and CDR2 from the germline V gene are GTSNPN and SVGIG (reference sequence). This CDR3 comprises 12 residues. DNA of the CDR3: TGTGCCTGGAGGCCCTCGGGAGGTGGCTACACCTTC. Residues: CAWRPSGGGYTF. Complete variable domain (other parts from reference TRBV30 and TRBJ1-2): SQTIHQWPATLVQPVGSPLSLECTVEGTSNPNLYWYRQAAGRGLQLLFYSVGIGQISSEVPQNLSASRPQDRQFILSSKKLLLSDSGFYLCAWRPSGGGYTFGSGTRLTVV.

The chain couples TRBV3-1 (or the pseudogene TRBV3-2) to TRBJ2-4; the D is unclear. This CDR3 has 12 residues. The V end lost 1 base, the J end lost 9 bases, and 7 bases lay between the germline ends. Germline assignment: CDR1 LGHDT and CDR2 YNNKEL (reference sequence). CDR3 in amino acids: CASSQAGGIQYF. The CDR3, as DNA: TGTGCCAGCAGCCAAGCCGGCGGCATTCAGTACTTC.

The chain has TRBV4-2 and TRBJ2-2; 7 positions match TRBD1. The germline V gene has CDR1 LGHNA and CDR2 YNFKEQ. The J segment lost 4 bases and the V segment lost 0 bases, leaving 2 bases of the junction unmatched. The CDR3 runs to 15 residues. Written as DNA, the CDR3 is TGTGCCAGCAGCCAAGAGACAGGGAGCACCGGGGAGCTGTTTTTT. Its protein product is CASSQETGSTGELFF.

The CDR3 protein is CAWRAHRRTASSYNEQFF. The DNA of the CDR3 is TGTGCCTGGAGGGCCCACCGCCGGACAGCTAGCTCCTACAATGAGCAGTTCTTC. V and J are TRBV30 and TRBJ2-1; tentative D call: TRBD1 (6 bases). Trimming stripped 3 bases from V and 0 bases from J, with 21 bases between. This CDR3 has 18 residues. Germline loops: CDR1 GTSNPN, CDR2 SVGIG (reference sequence).